A selection of T cell receptor beta chains follows, all from one sample in a study of Ad26.COV2.S vaccination and SARS-CoV-2 variants. Clones were sequenced by immunoSEQ multiplex PCR, and TCRdb holds only the in-frame ones, with some missing. The table lists 300,000 to 350,000 clones, approximately 86% of them singletons. The sample here was peripheral blood, taken in a trial of Ad26.COV2.S vaccine versus placebo. These receptors were collected from a person between 18 and 65 years old who received the Ad26.COV2.S COVID-19 vaccine or a placebo. Both conserved end residues are part of each CDR3. A D gene is named only where the DNA matches it firmly. Only part of the rows carry a size: once, few, many, or a class if the clone is expanded.

-	TRBV5-6	few	TRBJ1-4	TGTGCCAGCAGCACTTACAGGCAGCCTAATGAAAAACTGTTTTTT	CASSTYRQPNEKLFF
-	TRBV5-6	-	TRBJ1-2	TGTGCCAGCAGCTACTACTCCCGGACATCTACTAACTATGGCTACACCTTC	CASSYYSRTSTNYGYTF
-	TRBV2	-	TRBJ1-3	TGTGCCAGCAGTGAAAGACCAGATGGAAACACCATATATTTT	CASSERPDGNTIYF
TRBD1	TRBV4-2	-	TRBJ1-3	TGTGCCAGCAGCCCGGGACAGGGGAGGAACACCATATATTTT	CASSPGQGRNTIYF
-	TRBV15	once	TRBJ1-1	TGTGCCACCAGCAGAGACTTGAACACTGAAGCTTTCTTT	CATSRDLNTEAFF
TRBD1	TRBV6-5	-	TRBJ1-5	TGTGCCAGCATTCAGGGACAGGGATATTTACAGCCCCAGCATTTT	CASIQGQGYLQPQHF
-	TRBV5-5	-	TRBJ1-1	TGTGCCAGCAGCGTAACAGGGAATCCGGGGGAAACTGAAGCTTTCTTT	CASSVTGNPGETEAFF
-	TRBV28	-	TRBJ1-3	TGTGCCAGCAGTTTCCGGATGGCAAACACCATATATTTT	CASSFRMANTIYF
TRBD2	TRBV28	few	TRBJ2-3	TGTGCCAGCAGTTTCAGCGGGGGGGTTTCAGATACGCAGTATTTT	CASSFSGGVSDTQYF
-	TRBV6-5	once	TRBJ1-2	TGTGCCAGTGCAAGGGACGGAAACTATGGCTACACCTTC	CASARDGNYGYTF
-	TRBV19	-	TRBJ1-2	TGTGCCAGTTGGCTGGGGGCGGGCTATGGCTACACCTTC	CASWLGAGYGYTF
-	TRBV5-6	-	TRBJ1-3	TGTGCCAGCAGCTTGGTTGGGGGGAGGACAGTGGCCTCTGGAAACACCATATATTTT	CASSLVGGRTVASGNTIYF
-	TRBV11-2	-	TRBJ1-2	TGTGCCAGCAGCTCACAGGGCTACTATGGCTACACCTTC	CASSSQGYYGYTF
-	TRBV7-2	-	TRBJ2-1	TGTGCCAGCAGCCTACCGCAGGGGACCTACAATGAGCAGTTCTTC	CASSLPQGTYNEQFF
-	TRBV7-9	-	TRBJ2-1	TGTGCCAGCAGCTTAGTTAGCAGGGGATTATACGAGCAGTTCTTC	CASSLVSRGLYEQFF
-	TRBV5-1	once	TRBJ2-3	TGCGCCAGCAGCTTGAACGGCCCGAGCAGTACAGATACGCAGTATTTT	CASSLNGPSSTDTQYF
-	TRBV5-1	-	TRBJ2-1	TGCGCCAGCGCCAGACAGTCCGCTGGAGATGAGCAGTTCTTC	CASARQSAGDEQFF
-	TRBV12-3/TRBV12-4	-	TRBJ1-5	TGTGCCAGCAGTTTCCAATATCAGCCCCAGCATTTT	CASSFQYQPQHF
TRBD1	TRBV28	-	TRBJ1-4	TGTGCCAGCAGATCGGGGACAGGGGGAGAAAAACTGTTTTTT	CASRSGTGGEKLFF
-	TRBV12-3/TRBV12-4	-	TRBJ2-2	TGTGCCAGCAGCGCGGTGGAGGTCGGGGAGCTGTTTTTT	CASSAVEVGELFF
-	TRBV30	-	TRBJ1-1	TGTGCCTGGAGTGTACGGTGGGGCAGCGCCAAAGCCCGAACCGAAGGAGCTTTCTTT	CAWSVRWGSAKARTEGAFF
TRBD2	TRBV6-2/TRBV6-3	-	TRBJ2-3	TGTGCCAGCAGTTCCTTAGCGGGGGGGCTCAACACAGATACGCAGTATTTT	CASSSLAGGLNTDTQYF
-	TRBV11-2	-	TRBJ1-4	TGTGCCAGCAGCTTAGACAGGGGAACTAATGAAAAACTGTTTTTT	CASSLDRGTNEKLFF
-	TRBV20-1	-	TRBJ2-1	TGCAGTGCACTAAGGACCGAGGCCCGGTTCTTC	CSALRTEARFF
-	TRBV4-2	few	TRBJ1-4	TGTGCCAGCAGCCAAGCGGTTGTCGCAACTAATGAAAAACTGTTTTTT	CASSQAVVATNEKLFF
TRBD1	TRBV2	few	TRBJ1-4	TGTGCCAGCAGCGAAAGGGACAGCTCGAATGAAAAACTGTTTTTT	CASSERDSSNEKLFF
-	TRBV11-2	-	TRBJ2-6	TGTGCCAGCAGCCTGTCAGGCTCTGGGGCCAACGTCCTGACTTTC	CASSLSGSGANVLTF
-	TRBV10-1	-	TRBJ1-2	TGCGCCAGCAGTGAGTCGATAGGTTCGACGAACTATGGCTACACCTTC	CASSESIGSTNYGYTF
-	TRBV19	once	TRBJ1-5	TGTGCCAGTAGTATACCCTCAGGTTCCAATCAGCCCCAGCATTTT	CASSIPSGSNQPQHF
-	TRBV28	-	TRBJ2-7	TGTGCCAGCAGTTTGGTCCACGAGCAGTACTTC	CASSLVHEQYF
-	TRBV3-1/TRBV3-2	-	TRBJ1-1	TGTGCCAGCAGCAACTCTTTGGCAGGCCACACTGAAGCTTTCTTT	CASSNSLAGHTEAFF
TRBD2	TRBV5-1	-	TRBJ2-3	TGCGCCAGCAGTTTTGGCACCGGAACTAGCGGGAGCACAGATACGCAGTATTTT	CASSFGTGTSGSTDTQYF
-	TRBV11-1	-	TRBJ2-3	TGTGCCAGCAGCTTAGCGCCGACCCCAACAGATACGCAGTATTTT	CASSLAPTPTDTQYF
-	TRBV7-9	-	TRBJ2-3	TGTGCCAGCAGCTTAGGTCACGGGGGCGCAGTAGATACGCAGTATTTT	CASSLGHGGAVDTQYF
TRBD2	TRBV12-3/TRBV12-4	-	TRBJ2-1	TGTGCCAGCAGTTCGGCTAGCGGGGGGCCCCTACTCTTC	CASSSASGGPLLF